Below are 16 T cell receptor beta chains sequenced from a single sample in a study of T cells in Graves' hyperthyroidism and ophthalmopathy. Amplification of TCR beta CDR3 regions was performed using RNA transcripts as template. Carried out on the TCR CDR3, a first-round RT-PCR used the HTBI primer set. One entry per CDR3 protein results from TCRdb running MiXCR on the multiplex PCR reads. The repertoire includes about 640,000 distinct CDR3 sequences, around 20% of them detected once, and over 30% sits in the top ten. The sample consisted of blood. The receptors were sampled from a man aged 25-40 years with Graves' ophthalmopathy.

This clonotype was picked up a small number of times. The rearrangement joins TRBV14 to TRBJ2-3; TRBD2 matches 12 bases. Germline V gives CDR1 SGHDN, CDR2 FVKESK. The V gene end was trimmed by 5 bases and the J gene end by 6 bases; junction bases not matched to a gene: 6. The CDR3 spans 15 residues. The CDR3 sequence is CASSKTSGRLDTQYF. DNA for the CDR3: TGTGCCAGCAGCAAGACTAGCGGGAGATTGGATACGCAGTATTTT.

At least ten counts were recorded for this clonotype. V usage is TRBV12-3 or TRBV12-4 and J usage is TRBJ2-2; 9 bases agree with TRBD2. V lost 5 bases, J lost 1 base, and 8 bases stayed unmatched. CDR3 size: 17 residues. CDR3 residues: CASSPSPAGGNTGELFF. In DNA, the CDR3 is TGTGCCAGCAGTCCATCTCCAGCGGGAGGGAACACCGGGGAGCTGTTTTTT.

This clonotype occurred a few times. V gene TRBV27 combines with J gene TRBJ2-2; tentatively, D is TRBD2 (5 bases). Germline CDR1 MNHEY, CDR2 SMNVEV (reference sequence). The CDR3 spans 16 residues. The V gene lost 1 base and the J gene lost 0 bases, with 9 bases spanning the gap. CDR3 amino acids: CASSLLPAANTGELFF. CDR3 DNA: TGTGCCAGCAGTTTATTACCAGCGGCGAACACCGGGGAGCTGTTTTTT.

This clonotype was recorded at least ten times. This CDR3 is CASAAGVPTDTQYF. As DNA, the CDR3 is TGTGCCAGCGCGGCGGGAGTACCCACAGATACGCAGTATTTT. The V call is TRBV6-1, the J call TRBJ2-3; 7 bases are a match to TRBD2. V dropped 8 bases and J dropped 2; count of bases not matched to a gene: 7. CDR1 is MNHNS and CDR2 is SASEGT in the germline V gene. The CDR3 consists of 14 residues.

The gene calls are TRBV28 and TRBJ2-7, with TRBD2 matching 7 bases. Germline trimming cut 8 bases from V and 6 bases from J; bases unmatched to any gene: 10. The CDR3 consists of 13 residues. The V gene's germline CDR1 is MDHEN and CDR2 SYDVKM. Written as DNA, the CDR3 is TGTGCCAGCGTCGGGGTCGGGGAGGGCGAGCAGTACTTC. Translation: CASVGVGEGEQYF.

At least ten counts were recorded for this clonotype. The genes are TRBV6-2 or TRBV6-3 and TRBJ2-2; a possible D gene is TRBD1 (5 bases). The length of the CDR3 is 14 residues. CDR1 is MNHEY, CDR2 SVGEGT, per germline. V lost 5 bases, J lost 1 base, and 8 bases lay in between. The CDR3 bases are TGTGCCAGCAGTGCAGGGATGAACACCGGGGAGCTGTTTTTT. It specifies CASSAGMNTGELFF.

The genes are TRBV20-1 and TRBJ1-6; perhaps TRBD1 as D (5 bases). The germline V gene encodes CDR1 DFQATT and CDR2 SNEGSKA (reference sequence). V was clipped by 0 bases and J by 0 bases, with 12 bases between them. This CDR3 comprises 17 residues. The CDR3 spells CSARDGALSSYNSPLHF. The CDR3 nucleotides read TGCAGTGCTAGAGATGGGGCCCTGAGCTCCTATAATTCACCCCTCCACTTT.

This clonotype was seen a handful of times. The rearrangement joins TRBV29-1 to TRBJ2-2; no firm D call. The CDR3 length is 11 residues. V dropped 5 bases and J dropped 12 bases, with 13 bases sitting between them. Looked up from germline, CDR1 is SQVTM and CDR2 is ANQGSEA. Written as DNA, the CDR3 is TGCAGCGTTCTCCAGACGGCCAAGCTGTTTTTT. It translates to CSVLQTAKLFF.

This clonotype occurred a few times. The J gene is TRBJ2-2, the V gene TRBV5-1; 8 bases fit TRBD1. This CDR3 has 15 amino acids. V lost 2 bases to trimming and J lost 7 bases; unmatched junction nucleotides: 7. Germline CDR1 and CDR2: SGHRS and YFSETQ. Written as DNA, the CDR3 is TGCGCCAGCAGCTTCGGGAACAGGGGGATCGGGGAGCTGTTTTTT. Its protein product is CASSFGNRGIGELFF.

The chain links TRBV19 to TRBJ1-5; D possibly corresponds to TRBD1 (6 bases). V was cut by 3 bases and J by 3 bases, with 15 bases left in between. CDR1 LNHDA and CDR2 SQIVND come from the germline V gene (reference sequence). This CDR3 is built from 16 residues. CDR3 sequence (DNA): TGTGCCAGTAGTATCGGGGCTCGGGGGGCCAATCAGCCCCAGCATTTT. Protein: CASSIGARGANQPQHF.

This clonotype was detected ten times or more. This chain joins TRBV5-6 and TRBJ1-1; TRBD1 aligns across 7 bases. J was trimmed by 4 bases and V by 3 bases; bases with no gene match: 6. Germline CDR1 is SGHDT and CDR2 is YYEEEE. The CDR3 consists of 14 residues. This CDR3 is CASSWAPGGTEAFF. CDR3 nucleotides: TGTGCCAGCAGCTGGGCCCCAGGGGGCACTGAAGCTTTCTTT.

This clonotype has only a few counts. Possible read error: a much larger clone is one base away. The J gene is TRBJ2-7, the V gene TRBV7-9, with 7 bases that match TRBD2. CDR3 length: 15 residues. The germline V gene encodes CDR1 SEHNR and CDR2 FQNEAQ (reference sequence). Trimming removed 2 bases from V and 0 bases from J; junction bases left unmatched: 4. In DNA form, the CDR3 reads TGTGCCAGCAGCTTATTCGGCGGGAGCTCCTACGAGCAGTACTTC. Its protein product is CASSLFGGSSYEQYF.

The rearrangement links TRBV6-2 or TRBV6-3 to TRBJ1-5; no clear D. The germline CDR1 and CDR2 sequences are MNHEY and SVGEGT. There are 12 residues in the CDR3. V was cut by 7 bases and J by 3 bases, with 7 bases left in between. As DNA, the CDR3 is TGTGCCAGCACGAGACCCAATCAGCCCCAGCATTTT. Protein sequence: CASTRPNQPQHF.

This clonotype was seen at least ten times. The chain has TRBV28 and TRBJ2-7, with 10 bases lining up with TRBD2. CDR1 is MDHEN and CDR2 is SYDVKM in the germline V gene. J gave up 3 bases and V 6 bases, and 17 bases lay outside the gene matches. The CDR3 covers 18 residues. CDR3 amino acids: CASSYILARASGGYEQYF. Written as DNA, the CDR3 is TGTGCCAGCAGCTATATATTGGCCCGGGCTAGCGGGGGCTACGAGCAGTACTTC.

This CDR3 is CSARRGREGPQETQYF. The CDR3 nucleotides read TGCAGTGCTAGAAGGGGGCGGGAGGGCCCTCAAGAGACCCAGTACTTC. The chain joins TRBV20-1 to TRBJ2-5; 9 bases align to TRBD2. This CDR3 contains 16 residues. The V gene end was trimmed by 2 bases and the J gene end by 2 bases; junction bases not matched to a gene: 9. Germline V gene lookup returns CDR1 DFQATT and CDR2 SNEGSKA (reference sequence).

This clonotype occurred a few times. The chain has TRBV9 and TRBJ1-2; D gene ambiguous. V was clipped by 3 bases and J by 4 bases, with 16 bases between them. The CDR3 extends over 15 amino acids. Per germline, CDR1 SGDLS and CDR2 YYNGEE. CDR3 region: CASSGTGYSSYGYTF. CDR3 in DNA: TGTGCCAGCAGCGGGACGGGGTATAGTAGCTATGGCTACACCTTC.